The 18 T cell receptor beta chains listed next were all sequenced from one sample in a study of T cell repertoires in cytomegalovirus infection. These receptors have no known antigen. MiXCR, applied by TCRdb to the reads, yields one record per CDR3 protein. The sample contains about half a million distinct CDR3 sequences, roughly 43% of which appear only once. This specimen was cultured PBMCs, taken from culture after CMV antigen stimulation. These receptors all stem from a human donor in good health (CMV status not recorded). Some clones in this sample may be carry-over from other donors' samples.

CDR3 region: CASSFDPTPSGELFF. The CDR3 DNA is TGTGCCAGCAGTTTCGACCCCACCCCATCCGGGGAGCTGTTTTTT. The chain has TRBV7-2 and TRBJ2-2; D gene uncertain. The V end lost 6 bases, the J end lost 6 bases, and 17 bases lay between the germline ends. The germline V gene encodes CDR1 SGHTA and CDR2 FQGNSA. The CDR3 runs 15 residues.

This clonotype was counted a few times. The chain employs TRBV6-6 and TRBJ2-1; 11 bases map to TRBD2. The J segment lost 7 bases and the V segment lost 2 bases, leaving 13 bases of the junction unmatched. This CDR3 spans 18 amino acids. Germline V lookup: CDR1 MNHNY, CDR2 SVGAGI (reference sequence). CDR3 nucleotide sequence: TGTGCCAGCAGTTACCCCCCATATGTAGCGGGGGGGCCTAATGAGCAGTTCTTC. Its translation: CASSYPPYVAGGPNEQFF.

This clonotype was counted a few times. The J gene is TRBJ2-3, the V gene TRBV7-8; D gene ambiguous. The CDR3 has 13 residues. Germline V CDR1 and CDR2: SGHVS, FQNEAQ. V shed 3 bases and J shed 3 bases, with 7 bases lying between them. The CDR3 DNA reads as TGTGCCAGCAGCTTGACCACTACAGATACGCAGTATTTT. This gives the protein CASSLTTTDTQYF.

V usage is TRBV6-2 or TRBV6-3 and J usage is TRBJ1-1; D gene unclear. V was pared by 7 bases and J by 6 bases, with 15 bases between. Germline lookup yields CDR1 MNHEY and CDR2 SVGEGT. This CDR3 region has 13 residues. The CDR3 DNA sequence: TGTGCCAGCAAACGGACGGGGATCCCTGAAGCTTTCTTT. Its translation: CASKRTGIPEAFF.

This clonotype has just a few counts. The J gene is TRBJ2-7, the V gene TRBV7-6, with D tentatively TRBD2 (6 bases). V was trimmed by 5 bases and J by 3 bases, leaving 20 bases between them. The length of the CDR3 is 16 residues. Per germline, CDR1 SGHVS and CDR2 FNYEAQ. The CDR3 sequence: CASSSPEGRGLYEQYF. DNA of the CDR3: TGTGCCAGCAGCAGCCCGGAGGGCCGGGGCCTCTACGAGCAGTACTTC.

The V call is TRBV27, the J call TRBJ1-4; D unclear. Per germline, CDR1 MNHEY and CDR2 SMNVEV (reference sequence). This CDR3 has 13 residues. Trimming pared 5 bases from V and 5 bases from J, leaving 9 bases between. The CDR3 loop reads CASSTVGNEKLFF. The CDR3 coding sequence is TGTGCCAGCAGTACAGTGGGCAATGAAAAACTGTTTTTT.

This chain connects TRBV12-3 or TRBV12-4 to TRBJ1-3; tentatively, D is TRBD1 (5 bases). The V gene lost 6 bases and the J gene lost 4 bases, with 16 bases spanning the gap. The CDR3 runs 15 residues. The CDR3: CASSLAGGLGNTIYF. The CDR3 DNA sequence: TGTGCCAGCAGCCTTGCGGGGGGATTAGGAAACACCATATATTTT.

This clonotype was counted between two and nine times. The gene calls are TRBV7-8 and TRBJ1-6, with TRBD1 matching 8 bases. Trimming removed 3 bases from V and 7 bases from J; junction bases left unmatched: 5. The CDR3 length is 15 residues. CDR1 and CDR2 (germline): SGHVS, FQNEAQ. The CDR3 here is CASSFQGARNSPLHF. The CDR3 DNA reads as TGTGCCAGCAGCTTCCAGGGGGCCCGGAATTCACCCCTCCACTTT. Together with reference TRBV7-8 and TRBJ1-6, the CDR3 gives the full variable domain: GAGVSQSPRYKVAKRGQDVALRCDPISGHVSLFWYQQALGQGPEFLTYFQNEAQLDKSGLPSDRFFAERPEGSVSTLKIQRTQQEDSAVYLCASSFQGARNSPLHFGNGTRLTVT.

Ten or more counts support this clonotype. V usage is TRBV7-6 and J usage is TRBJ2-3; D remains ambiguous. The CDR3 totals 15 residues. Trimming shortened V by 3 bases and J by 4 bases, and 14 bases separated the two germline ends. The germline V gene encodes CDR1 SGHVS and CDR2 FNYEAQ. The CDR3 loop reads CASSLAPFLADTQYF. The CDR3, as DNA: TGTGCCAGCAGCTTGGCGCCTTTCTTGGCAGATACGCAGTATTTT.

The rearrangement links TRBV12-3 or TRBV12-4 to TRBJ1-3, with D uncertain. CDR3 length equals 14 residues. The ends were cut back, 3 bases at V and 7 bases at J, with 13 bases in the middle. CDR3 in DNA: TGTGCCAGCAGTTTTGGCACGGGAGGGAACACCATATATTTT. Its protein product is CASSFGTGGNTIYF.

DNA of the CDR3: TGTGCCAGCAGTTACGTAAACAGGGGGGCTTCTGGAAACACCATATATTTT. Protein: CASSYVNRGASGNTIYF. This rearrangement joins TRBV6-6 to TRBJ1-3; 8 nucleotides align to TRBD1. After removal of 2 bases from V and 1 base from J, the junction contained 7 bases not matched to a gene. Germline assignment: CDR1 MNHNY and CDR2 SVGAGI (reference sequence). The CDR3 totals 17 residues.

The chain uses TRBV7-6 and TRBJ2-1; 7 bases are shared with TRBD2. Germline CDR1 and CDR2: SGHVS and FNYEAQ. V lost 0 bases, J lost 3 bases, and 2 bases stayed unmatched. CDR3 length: 15 residues. The CDR3 DNA is TGTGCCAGCAGCTTAGCACGGGGGGTCTACAATGAGCAGTTCTTC. Translating it yields CASSLARGVYNEQFF.

This clonotype was seen a handful of times. The CDR3 DNA sequence: TGTGCCAGCAGCGAGGGGGCGTACGAAAAACTGTTTTTT. Its translation: CASSEGAYEKLFF. The genes are TRBV12-3 or TRBV12-4 and TRBJ1-4; 7 positions match TRBD1. The CDR3 totals 13 residues. V was pared by 6 bases and J by 8 bases, with 6 bases of the junction left unmatched.

The V and J genes are TRBV19 and TRBJ1-5; a weak D match, TRBD1 (5 bases). Germline lookup yields CDR1 LNHDA and CDR2 SQIVND (reference sequence). V lost 10 bases, J lost 4 bases, and 26 bases lay in between. This CDR3 has 17 residues. Written as DNA, the CDR3 is TGTGCCACCGCGCAAGCCTCAGGGAAGACATTAAATCAGCCCCAGCATTTT. As protein: CATAQASGKTLNQPQHF.

The rearrangement joins TRBV12-3 or TRBV12-4 to TRBJ1-2; a weak D match, TRBD1 (6 bases). Trimming took 4 bases from V and 1 from J, leaving 10 bases between them. This CDR3 is built from 14 residues. In DNA, the CDR3 is TGTGCCAGCAGTTCAATACAGGGTAACTATGGCTACACCTTC. It specifies CASSSIQGNYGYTF.

V gene TRBV9 combines with J gene TRBJ2-2; no reliable D call. CDR3 length: 12 amino acids. Trimming pared 1 base from V and 6 bases from J, leaving 4 bases between. Germline V gene lookup returns CDR1 SGDLS and CDR2 YYNGEE. For the CDR3, the DNA is TGTGCCAGCAGCGTATGGGCCGGGGAGCTGTTTTTT. Translation gives CASSVWAGELFF.

This chain connects TRBV12-3 or TRBV12-4 to TRBJ2-5; 7 bases are a match to TRBD1. Unmatched junction bases numbered 6, after V lost 6 bases and J lost 5 bases. The CDR3 sequence is 13 residues long. The DNA for the CDR3 is TGTGCCAGCAGATTGACAGGGCGCGAGACCCAGTACTTC. This codes for CASRLTGRETQYF.

This clonotype was seen a handful of times. This chain links TRBV6-2 or TRBV6-3 with TRBJ1-1, with 7 bases fitting TRBD1. CDR3 length: 15 amino acids. From germline, CDR1 is MNHEY and CDR2 SVGEGT. V lost 5 bases and J lost 1; bases outside the gene matches: 7. This CDR3 is CASSVQGFWNTEAFF. The CDR3 DNA reads as TGTGCCAGCAGTGTACAGGGGTTCTGGAACACTGAAGCTTTCTTT.